The rows below give T cell receptor beta chains drawn from one sample of a study of cytomegalovirus exposure and HLA in healthy donors. The assay was immunoSEQ multiplex PCR, and TCRdb's table has in-frame clones only and misses some. Among tens of thousands of clones listed, around 70% were seen once. Source material: PBMCs. The receptors come from a male donor in good health and CMV-seropositive. Each CDR3 is given with its conserved first and last residue. Fields, in order: J gene, D gene, clone size, V gene, CDR3 DNA, CDR3 protein. The D gene is left open where the match is weak. Size is stated for part of the rows, as once, few or many counts, or as a class when the clone is expanded.

j_call: TRBJ1-1; d_call: NA; clone_size: NA; v_call: TRBV10-2; cdr3_nt: TGCGCCAGCAAGGGGGGGGCCTTGAACACTGAAGCTTTCTTT; cdr3_aa: CASKGGALNTEAFF
j_call: TRBJ1-6; d_call: NA; clone_size: NA; v_call: TRBV6-6; cdr3_nt: TGTGCCAGCAGCCGAGGACAGTCAACTTCACCCCTCCACTTT; cdr3_aa: CASSRGQSTSPLHF
j_call: TRBJ2-7; d_call: TRBD1; clone_size: few; v_call: TRBV6-5; cdr3_nt: TGTGCCAGCAGTTACGGGACAGGGGCCTCCTACGAGCAGTACTTC; cdr3_aa: CASSYGTGASYEQYF
j_call: TRBJ2-1; d_call: NA; clone_size: NA; v_call: TRBV5-1; cdr3_nt: TGCGCCAGCAGCTTCGTACAGGGATGGTCCTACAATGAGCAGTTCTTC; cdr3_aa: CASSFVQGWSYNEQFF
j_call: TRBJ2-2; d_call: TRBD1; clone_size: NA; v_call: TRBV9; cdr3_nt: TGTGCCAGCAGCCCAGGGGGTTTAAACACCGGGGAGCTGTTTTTT; cdr3_aa: CASSPGGLNTGELFF
j_call: TRBJ2-5; d_call: NA; clone_size: NA; v_call: TRBV19; cdr3_nt: TGTGCCAGTAGTTTGAGGCCACAAGAGACCCAGTACTTC; cdr3_aa: CASSLRPQETQYF
j_call: TRBJ1-5; d_call: NA; clone_size: NA; v_call: TRBV29-1; cdr3_nt: TGCAGCGTTGTACTTGGGACCGCTGGGGGGAATCAGCCCCAGCATTTT; cdr3_aa: CSVVLGTAGGNQPQHF
j_call: TRBJ1-6; d_call: NA; clone_size: NA; v_call: TRBV7-6; cdr3_nt: TGTGCCAGCAGCTTAGTAGCTGGGGAGAATAATTCACCCCTCCACTTT; cdr3_aa: CASSLVAGENNSPLHF
j_call: TRBJ1-6; d_call: NA; clone_size: once; v_call: TRBV5-1; cdr3_nt: TGCGCCAGCAAATCGTACGGCGACAGGATCTCACCCCTCCACTTT; cdr3_aa: CASKSYGDRISPLHF
j_call: TRBJ1-2; d_call: TRBD1; clone_size: once; v_call: TRBV11-2; cdr3_nt: TGTGCCAGCAGCTTGGGGGGACAGGGGGCTAACTATGGCTACACCTTC; cdr3_aa: CASSLGGQGANYGYTF
j_call: TRBJ2-1; d_call: TRBD2; clone_size: few; v_call: TRBV7-2; cdr3_nt: TGTGCCAGCAGCGCCCGACTAGCGGGGGGCAATGAGCAGTTCTTC; cdr3_aa: CASSARLAGGNEQFF
j_call: TRBJ2-2; d_call: TRBD1; clone_size: NA; v_call: TRBV29-1; cdr3_nt: TGCAGCGTCGAACCTACAACAGGGGTCACCGGGGAGCTGTTTTTT; cdr3_aa: CSVEPTTGVTGELFF
j_call: TRBJ2-7; d_call: NA; clone_size: few; v_call: TRBV11-2; cdr3_nt: TGTGCCAGCAGCTTAGGCGGTTCTGAGGGCTACGAGCAGTACTTC; cdr3_aa: CASSLGGSEGYEQYF
j_call: TRBJ2-5; d_call: TRBD2; clone_size: NA; v_call: TRBV7-8; cdr3_nt: TGTGCCAGCAGATCACACGGGACTAGCCCCCGAGAGACCCAGTACTTC; cdr3_aa: CASRSHGTSPRETQYF
j_call: TRBJ2-7; d_call: NA; clone_size: NA; v_call: TRBV6-5; cdr3_nt: TGTGCCAGCAGCTACTCCATAGGTGCGGGGGAGCAGTACTTC; cdr3_aa: CASSYSIGAGEQYF
j_call: TRBJ1-1; d_call: NA; clone_size: NA; v_call: TRBV7-9; cdr3_nt: TGTGCCAGCAGTGAAGGGGACACTGAAGCTTTCTTT; cdr3_aa: CASSEGDTEAFF
j_call: TRBJ2-3; d_call: TRBD2; clone_size: few; v_call: TRBV2; cdr3_nt: TGTGCCAGCAGTTTTAGCGGGGAGGGAGATACGCAGTATTTT; cdr3_aa: CASSFSGEGDTQYF
j_call: TRBJ2-3; d_call: NA; clone_size: few; v_call: TRBV20-1; cdr3_nt: TGCAGTGCTTCTAGGACAGATACGCAGTATTTT; cdr3_aa: CSASRTDTQYF
j_call: TRBJ1-6; d_call: TRBD1; clone_size: NA; v_call: TRBV4-1; cdr3_nt: TGCGCCAGCAGCCAAGATCAACAGGGGAGCTCCTATAATTCACCCCTCCACTTT; cdr3_aa: CASSQDQQGSSYNSPLHF
j_call: TRBJ1-4; d_call: NA; clone_size: few; v_call: TRBV2; cdr3_nt: TGTGCCAGCAGTGCACATATTGCAACTAATGAAAAACTGTTTTTT; cdr3_aa: CASSAHIATNEKLFF
j_call: TRBJ1-1; d_call: TRBD1; clone_size: NA; v_call: TRBV30; cdr3_nt: TGTGCATATGACAGGGGTCGGTCTGAAGCTTTCTTT; cdr3_aa: CAYDRGRSEAFF
j_call: TRBJ1-3; d_call: NA; clone_size: few; v_call: TRBV4-1; cdr3_nt: TGCGCCAGCAGCCAAGGACTGATCTCTGGAAACACCATATATTTT; cdr3_aa: CASSQGLISGNTIYF
j_call: TRBJ2-5; d_call: NA; clone_size: NA; v_call: TRBV19; cdr3_nt: TGTGCCGGGGAGGACAGGAGGGAGACCCAGTACTTC; cdr3_aa: CAGEDRRETQYF
j_call: TRBJ2-3; d_call: TRBD2; clone_size: NA; v_call: TRBV10-2; cdr3_nt: TGCGCCAGCAGTGACCGCGCCTCGGGGAGGGTAACAGATACGCAGTATTTT; cdr3_aa: CASSDRASGRVTDTQYF
j_call: TRBJ2-5; d_call: TRBD2; clone_size: NA; v_call: TRBV5-1; cdr3_nt: TGCGCCAGCAGCTTGGCTCGGGGGCCGGGGGGGGAGACCCAGTACTTC; cdr3_aa: CASSLARGPGGETQYF
j_call: TRBJ2-1; d_call: TRBD2; clone_size: NA; v_call: TRBV5-1; cdr3_nt: TGCGCCAGCGCCCAAGCGGGAAATCGAAACAATGAGCAGTTCTTC; cdr3_aa: CASAQAGNRNNEQFF
j_call: TRBJ1-2; d_call: TRBD1; clone_size: NA; v_call: TRBV18; cdr3_nt: TGTGCCAGCTCACCCCCGGGACAGGATAAGAACTATGGCTACACCTTC; cdr3_aa: CASSPPGQDKNYGYTF
j_call: TRBJ2-2; d_call: NA; clone_size: NA; v_call: TRBV7-2; cdr3_nt: TGTGCCAGCAGCTGGCAGGGGTACGGGGAGCTGTTTTTT; cdr3_aa: CASSWQGYGELFF
j_call: TRBJ1-4; d_call: TRBD1; clone_size: few; v_call: TRBV6-1; cdr3_nt: TGTGCCAGCAGTGACACCACAGGGGGCGAAAACAATGAAAAACTGTTTTTT; cdr3_aa: CASSDTTGGENNEKLFF
j_call: TRBJ2-5; d_call: TRBD1; clone_size: NA; v_call: TRBV11-2; cdr3_nt: TGTGCCAGCAGCAGGGGACAGGGGCCAGAGACCCAGTACTTC; cdr3_aa: CASSRGQGPETQYF
j_call: TRBJ2-7; d_call: TRBD1; clone_size: NA; v_call: TRBV7-9; cdr3_nt: TGTGCCAGCAGCTTAGAGACAGGGGGCGCTTCCTACGAGCAGTACTTC; cdr3_aa: CASSLETGGASYEQYF
j_call: TRBJ2-5; d_call: NA; clone_size: NA; v_call: TRBV7-9; cdr3_nt: TGTGCCAGCAGCTTATCCAGGGAAGAGACCCAGTACTTC; cdr3_aa: CASSLSREETQYF
j_call: TRBJ2-7; d_call: NA; clone_size: NA; v_call: TRBV7-2; cdr3_nt: TGTGCCAGCAGCCGACTCAGCTACGAGCAGTACTTC; cdr3_aa: CASSRLSYEQYF
j_call: TRBJ2-7; d_call: NA; clone_size: NA; v_call: TRBV7-9; cdr3_nt: TGTGCCAGCAGCCCAGGGGCGCTGACCTCCTACGAGCAGTACTTC; cdr3_aa: CASSPGALTSYEQYF
j_call: TRBJ1-6; d_call: NA; clone_size: NA; v_call: TRBV5-1; cdr3_nt: TGCGCCAGCAGCCCCCGGGACATAAACAATTCACCCCTCCACTTT; cdr3_aa: CASSPRDINNSPLHF
j_call: TRBJ2-2; d_call: TRBD1; clone_size: NA; v_call: TRBV19; cdr3_nt: TGTGCCAGTAGTATGCAGGGGGCCGGGGAGCTGTTTTTT; cdr3_aa: CASSMQGAGELFF
j_call: TRBJ1-1; d_call: TRBD1; clone_size: NA; v_call: TRBV6-6; cdr3_nt: TGTGCCAGCAGTACAGGGGAAGTGGGTACCCAAGCTTTCTTT; cdr3_aa: CASSTGEVGTQAFF
j_call: TRBJ1-2; d_call: TRBD1; clone_size: NA; v_call: TRBV7-9; cdr3_nt: TGTGCCAGCAGCTTAGGGACAGGGCCTCCTAACTATGGCTACACCTTC; cdr3_aa: CASSLGTGPPNYGYTF
j_call: TRBJ1-3; d_call: NA; clone_size: NA; v_call: TRBV6-5; cdr3_nt: TGTGCCAGCAGTTACGCGACAGAGTCTGGAAACACCATATATTTT; cdr3_aa: CASSYATESGNTIYF
j_call: TRBJ2-5; d_call: NA; clone_size: NA; v_call: TRBV5-1; cdr3_nt: TGCGCCAGCAAAGAGCAGGCGAAGACCCAGTACTTC; cdr3_aa: CASKEQAKTQYF
j_call: TRBJ1-1; d_call: NA; clone_size: once; v_call: TRBV9; cdr3_nt: TGTGCCAGCAGCGTTGCAGGACACATGAACACTGAAGCTTTCTTT; cdr3_aa: CASSVAGHMNTEAFF
j_call: TRBJ2-7; d_call: NA; clone_size: few; v_call: TRBV12-2; cdr3_nt: TGTGCAAGTCGCTTAGCGGAGGGAGCCTCTAGCCCCGAATTGGTGCAGTACTTC; cdr3_aa: CASRLAEGASSPELVQYF
j_call: TRBJ1-5; d_call: NA; clone_size: NA; v_call: TRBV19; cdr3_nt: TGTGCCAGTAGTCCCCGGGCGGGGGCCTGGAACAATCAGCCCCAGCATTTT; cdr3_aa: CASSPRAGAWNNQPQHF
j_call: TRBJ1-6; d_call: NA; clone_size: NA; v_call: TRBV6-1; cdr3_nt: TGTGCCAGCAGAGTAACAGGGTCGGCCCTCCACTTT; cdr3_aa: CASRVTGSALHF
j_call: TRBJ2-2; d_call: NA; clone_size: once; v_call: TRBV7-9; cdr3_nt: TGTGCCAGCAGCTTAGGCGGGTCTAGGACCGGGGAGCTGTTTTTT; cdr3_aa: CASSLGGSRTGELFF
j_call: TRBJ1-6; d_call: NA; clone_size: few; v_call: TRBV27; cdr3_nt: TGTGCCAGCAGTTTATCGGAAGGGGTCCGCTATAATTCACCCCTCCACTTT; cdr3_aa: CASSLSEGVRYNSPLHF
j_call: TRBJ2-3; d_call: NA; clone_size: once; v_call: TRBV9; cdr3_nt: TGTGCCAGCAGCGCCCAGTTAGCGACAGATACGCAGTATTTT; cdr3_aa: CASSAQLATDTQYF
j_call: TRBJ1-3; d_call: NA; clone_size: NA; v_call: TRBV19; cdr3_nt: TGTGCCAGTAGTGCTGTCTCAGCTGGAAACACCATATATTTT; cdr3_aa: CASSAVSAGNTIYF
j_call: TRBJ1-1; d_call: NA; clone_size: NA; v_call: TRBV7-2; cdr3_nt: TGTGCCAGCAGCTTAGTCCCAGGAGGGAGGAACACTGAAGCTTTCTTT; cdr3_aa: CASSLVPGGRNTEAFF
j_call: TRBJ2-2; d_call: NA; clone_size: once; v_call: TRBV12-2; cdr3_nt: TGTGCAAGTCGCTTAGGGAGGGCGGGAGGTGCCGCCGGGGAGCTGTTTTTT; cdr3_aa: CASRLGRAGGAAGELFF